This TCR beta chain was observed in a study of siplizumab effects on memory and regulatory T cells (dated by TCRdb to between 2017 and 2020). General notes on the study: The effect of the anti-CD2 antibody siplizumab on alloreactive T-cell subsets was examined in allogeneic mixed lymphocyte reactions constructed from human PBMCs. Broad study findings and their caveats: A naive or memory phenotype could not be assigned to roughly 80-95% of proliferating CD4+ or CD8+ clones. The suppressive function of proliferating Tregs from siplizumab cultures was not functionally confirmed. Because sequences below about 10^-5 frequency were poorly captured, only a minor fraction of alloreactive clones could be mapped to unstimulated subsets. Of the alloreactive CD4+ clones that could be mapped, the Treg-derived share averaged roughly 73% with siplizumab compared with 25% to 30% in control reactions. The cumulative frequency of alloreactive sequences that could be traced back to unstimulated CD4+ memory T cells was significantly reduced by siplizumab. Compared with memory T cells, unstimulated naive T cells appeared more diverse, and naive cells seemed to make a substantial contribution to the alloresponse.

CDR1 MNHNS and CDR2 SASEGT were looked up in the germline V gene. The CDR3 holds 14 amino acids from the cysteine to the phenylalanine. The kept DNA is CDR3 alone, 42 bases in frame from the first base. V gives up 1 base and J gives up 4 bases, and the segment between their germline ends measures 8 bases. In regard to this clone: The clone's antigen remains unknown. Base-call qualities are not available, and no considerably larger clone is one nucleotide away.

TCRbeta CDR3 sequencing was performed on sorted unstimulated T cells and on proliferating T cells recovered from mixed lymphocyte reactions. Fresh whole blood from some ten HLA-typed healthy donors was used as the source from which PBMCs were isolated. To map where alloreactive clones came from, unstimulated CD4+ regulatory T cells were FACS-sorted. The library was generated by the immunoSEQ multiplex PCR assay. About 9.1 x 10^4 TCR templates per sample were assayed on the deep sequencing platform. Genomic DNA extracted from sorted T cells was used for TCRbeta CDR3 sequencing. The authors' analysis ran thus. The R programming language was used for clonal analysis of TCRbeta CDR3 data. Alloreactive CD4+ and CD8+ clones were identified by comparing unstimulated samples to CFSE-low samples taken after the reaction. By matching sequences to the repertoires of sorted unstimulated Treg and non-Treg cells, each alloreactive CD4+ clone was assigned a regulatory or non-regulatory origin. TCRdb stores this immuneACCESS table with in-frame sequences only. Part of the clones is absent; in the studies checked, under half of the shortfall reflects unresolved V genes, and no reason is known for the rest. The D gene and trimming were derived from the DNA, and the V and J assignments and clone size from that table. This sample lists about 82,000 clones; over 80% were detected once. The ten largest clones capture 1.5% of the sample.

The receptor's source is a human donor in good health. The V gene is TRBV6-1 and the J gene is TRBJ1-5; TRBD1 is a possible D gene, resting on 5 matching bases. Sequencing was carried out using Tregs sorted from blood. The sequenced DNA: TGTGCCAGCAGTGAAGTTGGGGGAAATCAGCCCCAGCATTTT. This is translated as CASSEVGGNQPQHF.